This passage covers 8 T cell receptor beta chains from one sample sequenced in a study of cytomegalovirus exposure and HLA in healthy donors. Profiling relied on immunoSEQ multiplex PCR, and the TCRdb table lists in-frame clones only, not all of them. The profile shows 100,000 to 150,000 clones, 89% of them singletons. Sequencing was performed on PBMCs. All receptors derive from a woman between 18 and 30 years old in good health and CMV-seronegative.

The V call is TRBV25-1, the J call TRBJ1-2, with D perhaps TRBD1 (5 bases). CDR1 MGHDK and CDR2 SYGVNS come from the germline V gene. There are 18 residues in the CDR3. The V end was cut by 1 base, the J end by 0 bases, with 18 bases between. Here the CDR3 DNA reads TGTGCCAGCAGTGAATTAGGCGGAGGGGATGGAGCTAACTATGGCTACACCTTC. Translating it yields CASSELGGGDGANYGYTF.

V usage is TRBV7-2 and J usage is TRBJ2-7; D unresolved. This CDR3 spans 13 amino acids. Germline V gene sequence: CDR1 SGHTA, CDR2 FQGNSA. V was pared by 2 bases and J by 2 bases, with 7 bases between. The chain's CDR3 is CASSLSRTYEQYF. The CDR3 bases are TGTGCCAGCAGCTTATCGCGGACCTACGAGCAGTACTTC.

The chain joins TRBV28 to TRBJ2-1, with D maybe TRBD2 (6 bases). Germline V gene sequence: CDR1 MDHEN, CDR2 SYDVKM. V lost 7 bases and J 8 bases, leaving 15 bases between the germline ends. The CDR3 covers 13 residues. The chain's CDR3 is CASTISGTHEQFF. In DNA, the CDR3 is TGTGCCAGCACCATTTCCGGGACTCATGAGCAGTTCTTC.

The rearrangement links TRBV29-1 to TRBJ2-2, with 9 positions matching TRBD2. Trimming cost V 7 bases and J 4 bases; bases outside gene matches: 10. The CDR3 totals 15 residues. CDR1 SQVTM and CDR2 ANQGSEA come from the germline V gene. The CDR3 reads CSGRLQRGVTGELFF. For the CDR3, the DNA is TGCAGCGGGCGCCTGCAGCGGGGGGTCACCGGGGAGCTGTTTTTT.

This rearrangement joins TRBV27 to TRBJ1-5; D gene unclear. Germline loops: CDR1 MNHEY, CDR2 SMNVEV (reference sequence). Trimming took off 2 bases at V and 4 bases at J, with 9 bases between the two ends. This CDR3 region has 14 residues. CDR3 in amino acids: CASSLMHKNQPQHF. DNA for the CDR3: TGTGCCAGCAGTTTAATGCACAAAAATCAGCCCCAGCATTTT.

This sequence joins TRBV6-5 and TRBJ2-7; TRBD1 aligns across 11 bases. This CDR3 has 15 residues. The J segment lost 2 bases and the V segment lost 6 bases, leaving 6 bases of the junction unmatched. Germline CDR1 is MNHEY and CDR2 is SVGAGI. The CDR3 DNA reads as TGTGCCAGCAGGGCGGACAGGGGGCGAACCTACGAGCAGTACTTC. Encoded protein: CASRADRGRTYEQYF.

As concerns this clone: Other DNA sequences in this specimen translate into the identical CDR3. The chain employs TRBV29-1 and TRBJ1-2; 10 bases are a match to TRBD1. The CDR3 is made up of 13 amino acids. V shed 6 bases and J 5 bases; nucleotides not matched to a gene: 6. CDR1 and CDR2 (germline): SQVTM, ANQGSEA. The CDR3, as DNA: TGCAGCGTAGTGACAGGGGGCGGTTATGGCTACACCTTC. Amino acids: CSVVTGGGYGYTF. The full variable domain, rest sourced from reference TRBV29-1 and TRBJ1-2, is SAVISQKPSRDICQRGTSLTIQCQVDSQVTMMFWYRQQPGQSLTLIATANQGSEATYESGFVIDKFPISRPNLTFSTLTVSNMSPEDSSIYLCSVVTGGGYGYTFGSGTRLTVV.

The chain employs TRBV27 and TRBJ2-2, with 7 bases that match TRBD1. Losses at the gene ends were 3 bases for V and 3 bases for J; bases not matched to a gene: 13. The germline V gene encodes CDR1 MNHEY and CDR2 SMNVEV (reference sequence). The CDR3 runs to 18 residues. CDR3 bases: TGTGCCAGCAGTTTCCATATGAGGAAGGGGGCTGACACCGGGGAGCTGTTTTTT. Translated, it gives CASSFHMRKGADTGELFF.